These 6 T cell receptor beta chains were sequenced from one sample in a study of blood T cells in healthy people across ages. Combining a sample-barcoded 5' primer with a J-beta primer mix, a second PCR ran for roughly 7 to 12 cycles. From the 5' RACE reads, TCRdb called clonotypes with MiXCR, one entry per CDR3 protein. The repertoire has about 760,000 distinct CDR3 sequences, roughly 56% of them found once; the top ten carry 20% to 30%. The specimen sequenced was blood. The origin of the receptors is a man aged 40-49 years in good health.

The V gene is TRBV12-3 or TRBV12-4, the J gene TRBJ1-1; unclear D gene. V was cut by 4 bases and J by 0 bases, with 9 bases left in between. The CDR3 sequence is 14 residues long. The CDR3 DNA reads as TGTGCCAGCAGTTATAGGACGGTGAACACTGAAGCTTTCTTT. It encodes CASSYRTVNTEAFF.

V usage is TRBV7-2 and J usage is TRBJ2-5; 8 bases line up with TRBD2. This CDR3 is built from 15 residues. With V trimmed by 5 bases and J by 5 bases, 10 bases remained unmatched. Germline-derived CDR1 and CDR2 are SGHTA and FQGNSA. CDR3 protein: CASSPFVREVETQYF. The DNA for the CDR3 is TGTGCCAGCAGCCCATTTGTGCGGGAGGTGGAGACCCAGTACTTC.

This clonotype was seen just once. The chain carries TRBV29-1 and TRBJ2-5; TRBD1 aligns across 8 bases. CDR3 size: 18 residues. J gave up 2 bases and V 2 bases, and 16 bases lay outside the gene matches. Germline values: CDR1 SQVTM, CDR2 ANQGSEA. CDR3 residues: CSVESKTGDGALQETQYF. The CDR3 nucleotides read TGCAGCGTTGAATCTAAGACAGGGGATGGGGCTTTGCAAGAGACCCAGTACTTC.

This clonotype has more than one count but fewer than ten. The rearrangement links TRBV27 to TRBJ2-3, with TRBD2 as a possible D gene (6 bases). Germline V gene sequence: CDR1 MNHEY, CDR2 SMNVEV (reference sequence). Trimming shortened V by 4 bases and J by 8 bases, and 13 bases separated the two germline ends. There are 13 residues in the CDR3. The CDR3 sequence: CASSSTIAVTQYF. For the CDR3, the DNA is TGTGCCAGCAGTTCAACCATAGCGGTTACGCAGTATTTT.

In regard to this clonotype: A much larger clone lies a single base off, so this may be a read error. V gene TRBV5-1 combines with J gene TRBJ2-6; tentatively, D is TRBD2 (6 bases). Germline V gene lookup returns CDR1 SGHRS and CDR2 YFSETQ. The CDR3 contains 16 residues. The CDR3 here is CASSPTRDSEANVLTF. The CDR3 DNA is TGCGCCAGCAGCCCTACTCGGGACTCTGAGGCCAACGTCCTGACTTTC. The full variable domain, its missing parts supplied by reference TRBV5-1 and TRBJ2-6, is KAGVTQTPRYLIKTRGQQVTLSCSPISGHRSVSWYQQTPGQGLQFLFEYFSETQRNKGNFPGRFSGRQFSNSRSEMNVSTLELGDSALYLCASSPTRDSEANVLTFGAGSRLTVL.

The chain recombines TRBV4-3 with TRBJ1-6, with D possibly matching TRBD1 (5 bases). Germline CDR1 is LGHNA and CDR2 is YSLEER. The CDR3 consists of 15 residues. V gave up 2 bases and J gave up 9 bases, with 14 bases separating them. The CDR3, as DNA: TGCGCCAGCAGCCAATCCGACAGTGAGATTTCACCCCTCCACTTT. Protein sequence: CASSQSDSEISPLHF.